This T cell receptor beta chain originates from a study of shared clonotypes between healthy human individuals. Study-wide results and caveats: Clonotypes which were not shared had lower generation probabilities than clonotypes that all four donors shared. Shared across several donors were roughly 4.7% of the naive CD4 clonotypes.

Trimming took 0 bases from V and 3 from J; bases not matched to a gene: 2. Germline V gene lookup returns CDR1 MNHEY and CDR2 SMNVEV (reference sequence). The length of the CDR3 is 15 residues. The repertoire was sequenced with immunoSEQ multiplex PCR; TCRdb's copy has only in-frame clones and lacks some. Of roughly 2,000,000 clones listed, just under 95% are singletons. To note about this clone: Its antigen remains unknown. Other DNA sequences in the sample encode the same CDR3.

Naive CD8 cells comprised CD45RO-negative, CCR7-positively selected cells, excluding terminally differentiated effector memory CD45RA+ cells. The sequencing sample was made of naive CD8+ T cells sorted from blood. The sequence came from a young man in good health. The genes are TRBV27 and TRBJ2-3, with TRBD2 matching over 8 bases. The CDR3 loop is CASSLSAGGTDTQYF. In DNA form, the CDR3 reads TGTGCCAGCAGTTTATCGGCGGGGGGAACAGATACGCAGTATTTT.